One sample yielded the 18 T cell receptor beta chains listed below, sequenced in a study of CD8 T cells in ankylosing spondylitis. TCRdb recomputed calls from the 5' RACE reads with MiXCR, one row per CDR3 protein. The sample consists of roughly 64,000 distinct CDR3 sequences, 6.2% of them appearing once. Sequencing used synovial fluid, either unsorted or a sorted T cell fraction (not recorded which). These receptors all stem from a male donor with ankylosing spondylitis.

In this sample, this clonotype turned up a few times. This sequence joins TRBV7-9 and TRBJ2-3; 11 nucleotides line up with TRBD2. Germline V gene sequence: CDR1 SEHNR, CDR2 FQNEAQ (reference sequence). With 3 bases clipped from V and 2 bases from J, the junction kept 7 bases outside the gene matches. The CDR3 is 17 residues long. The CDR3 nucleotides read TGTGCCAGCAGCTTTCTCATAGCGGGAGGGGTCACAGATACGCAGTATTTT. This translates into CASSFLIAGGVTDTQYF. The variable domain in full, with the rest retrieved from reference TRBV7-9 and TRBJ2-3, is DTGVSQNPRHKITKRGQNVTFRCDPISEHNRLYWYRQTLGQGPEFLTYFQNEAQLEKSRLLSDRFSAERPKGSFSTLEIQRTEQGDSAMYLCASSFLIAGGVTDTQYFGPGTRLTVL.

This clonotype has a handful of counts. The J gene is TRBJ2-1, the V gene TRBV7-2; D gene uncertain. The germline gives CDR1 SGHTA, CDR2 FQGNSA. V was pared by 5 bases and J by 5 bases, with 22 bases between. The CDR3 has 17 amino acids. CDR3 DNA: TGTGCCAGCAGCACTACTCCTTGGGCCATAAAAAACAATGAGCAGTTCTTC. As protein: CASSTTPWAIKNNEQFF. Together with reference TRBV7-2 and TRBJ2-1, the CDR3 gives the full variable domain: GAGVSQSPSNKVTEKGKDVELRCDPISGHTALYWYRQSLGQGLEFLIYFQGNSAPDKSGLPSDRFSAERTGGSVSTLTIQRTQQEDSAVYLCASSTTPWAIKNNEQFFGPGTRLTVL.

The chain employs TRBV7-8 and TRBJ2-7; 9 nucleotides align to TRBD1. The germline CDR1 and CDR2 sequences are SGHVS and FQNEAQ. The CDR3 is made up of 15 amino acids. Losses at the gene ends were 5 bases for V and 5 bases for J; bases not matched to a gene: 10. CDR3: CASSGWGQGRDEQYF. Written as DNA, the CDR3 is TGTGCCAGCAGCGGATGGGGACAGGGTAGGGACGAGCAGTACTTC.

V gene TRBV2 combines with J gene TRBJ2-1, with 13 positions matching TRBD2. Germline V gives CDR1 SNHLY, CDR2 FYNNEI. The junction had 11 bases not matched to a gene; V was cut back by 6 bases and J by 3 bases. CDR3 size: 18 residues. The CDR3 spells CASSPPGTSGNIYNEQFF. The CDR3 bases are TGTGCCAGCAGCCCTCCTGGGACTAGCGGGAATATCTACAATGAGCAGTTCTTC.

This clonotype was found many times. The chain employs TRBV7-8 and TRBJ1-2; the D gene is possibly TRBD1 (6 bases). Germline V CDR1 and CDR2: SGHVS, FQNEAQ. The ends were cut back, 0 bases at V and 0 bases at J, with 14 bases in the middle. This CDR3 spans 17 amino acids. CDR3 coding DNA: TGTGCCAGCAGCTTAGCGACAGGTCTGAGGTCTAACTATGGCTACACCTTC. It is translated as CASSLATGLRSNYGYTF.

This clonotype has just a few counts. The J gene is TRBJ2-2, the V gene TRBV7-3; 9 positions agree with TRBD2. CDR1 is SGHTA and CDR2 is FQGTGA in the germline V gene. The junction had 3 bases not matched to a gene; V was cut back by 5 bases and J by 5 bases. CDR3 length equals 14 residues. CDR3 sequence (DNA): TGTGCCAGCAGCCCCCTAGCGGGGACCGGGGAGCTGTTTTTT. Its translation is CASSPLAGTGELFF.

In its sample, this clonotype was seen many times. The V gene is TRBV27, the J gene TRBJ1-6, with 11 bases matching TRBD1. The germline V gene encodes CDR1 MNHEY and CDR2 SMNVEV (reference sequence). The CDR3 totals 15 residues. Trimming took 5 bases from V and 9 from J; bases not matched to a gene: 6. In nucleotides, the CDR3 is TGTGCCAGCAGTGCACCGGGACAGGGGGTTTCACCCCTCCACTTT. It codes for CASSAPGQGVSPLHF.

At least ten counts were recorded for this clonotype. The V call is TRBV20-1, the J call TRBJ2-2, with 8 bases identical to TRBD2. V lost 0 bases to trimming and J lost 1 base; unmatched junction nucleotides: 4. The CDR3 totals 16 residues. Per the germline V gene, CDR1 is DFQATT and CDR2 is SNEGSKA (reference sequence). In DNA, the CDR3 is TGCAGTGCTAGAGATAATCTAGCGGGGAACACCGGGGAGCTGTTTTTT. Translating gives CSARDNLAGNTGELFF.

At least ten counts were recorded for this clonotype. The chain is built from TRBV20-1 and TRBJ2-1; TRBD2 might be the D (5 bases). The CDR3 has 16 residues. Trimming cost V 6 bases and J 0 bases, with 18 bases left between them. Germline CDR1 DFQATT, CDR2 SNEGSKA (reference sequence). CDR3 protein: CSATLGGPNSYNEQFF. CDR3 bases: TGCAGTGCCACACTTGGCGGGCCAAACTCCTACAATGAGCAGTTCTTC.

In this sample, this clonotype turned up a few times. The rearrangement uses TRBV6-1 and TRBJ2-7; D gene uncertain. The germline V and J ends were trimmed by 5 bases and 3 bases, with 14 bases remaining between them. The CDR3 sequence is 14 residues long. Germline CDR1 MNHNS, CDR2 SASEGT. The CDR3 spells CASSPRIPGYEQYF. The CDR3 DNA reads as TGTGCCAGCAGTCCACGGATTCCCGGCTACGAGCAGTACTTC.

This clonotype appeared many times. The CDR3 sequence is CASSSGPLAFF. CDR3 nucleotides: TGTGCCAGCAGCTCCGGACCATTAGCTTTCTTT. V and J are TRBV11-1 and TRBJ1-1; no clear D gene. Germline assignment: CDR1 SGHAT and CDR2 FQDESV (reference sequence). The germline V and J ends were trimmed by 4 bases and 10 bases, with 10 bases remaining between them. The CDR3 is 11 residues long.

This chain links TRBV7-9 with TRBJ2-1; unclear D gene. V was pared by 5 bases and J by 8 bases, with 7 bases between. Germline-derived CDR1 and CDR2 are SEHNR and FQNEAQ (reference sequence). The CDR3 consists of 11 residues. The CDR3 sequence: CASSPLDEQFF. The DNA of the CDR3 is TGTGCCAGCAGCCCTCTAGATGAGCAGTTCTTC.

In its sample, this clonotype was seen many times. The chain joins TRBV28 to TRBJ2-3; 8 bases line up with TRBD2. Germline assignment: CDR1 MDHEN and CDR2 SYDVKM. This CDR3 contains 17 residues. The junction had 13 bases not matched to a gene; V was cut back by 2 bases and J by 6 bases. CDR3 DNA sequence: TGTGCCAGCAGTTTACTCAGTGGCGGCGGGAGGCTCGATACGCAGTATTTT. Translating gives CASSLLSGGGRLDTQYF.

Many counts were recorded for this clonotype. This chain connects TRBV20-1 to TRBJ1-1; D is uncertain. The germline V gene encodes CDR1 DFQATT and CDR2 SNEGSKA (reference sequence). This CDR3 contains 13 residues. The V end was cut by 5 bases, the J end by 3 bases, with 13 bases between. The CDR3 is CSAHNIVDTEAFF. For the CDR3, the DNA is TGCAGTGCTCATAATATCGTGGACACTGAAGCTTTCTTT.

This clonotype was detected ten times or more. One end of the junction is discordant with germline, which a read error may explain. In nucleotides, the CDR3 is TGTGCTAGCAGCATGGAGGTCTCTACCGGGGAGCTGTTTTTT. It encodes CASSMEVSTGELFF. The chain has TRBV7-7 and TRBJ2-2; weak D call: TRBD2 (5 bases). The CDR3 totals 14 residues. Germline-derived CDR1 and CDR2 are SSHAT and FNYEAQ (reference sequence).

Many counts were recorded for this clonotype. This chain links TRBV4-2 with TRBJ1-1; the D is unclear. Per germline, CDR1 LGHNA and CDR2 YNFKEQ. V lost 0 bases and J lost 0, with 2 bases in between. CDR3 size: 13 residues. CDR3 residues: CASSQDVNTEAFF. DNA of the CDR3: TGTGCCAGCAGCCAAGACGTGAACACTGAAGCTTTCTTT.

CDR3 coding DNA: TGTGCCGCAAGCGGGAGCGCTTTCTACGAGCAGTACTTC. Its translation is CAASGSAFYEQYF. The rearrangement links TRBV6-1 to TRBJ2-7, with TRBD2 identical over 8 bases. The junction had 9 bases not matched to a gene; V was cut back by 11 bases and J by 3 bases. Germline values: CDR1 MNHNS, CDR2 SASEGT. The CDR3 spans 13 residues.

The V call is TRBV30, the J call TRBJ2-7; D not resolved. This CDR3 is 11 amino acids long. Deletions cut 3 bases from V and 5 bases from J, with 8 bases between. Germline V gene data show CDR1 as GTSNPN and CDR2 as SVGIG (reference sequence). The CDR3 here is CAWRGQNEQYF. In DNA, the CDR3 is TGTGCCTGGAGGGGCCAAAACGAGCAGTACTTC.